The text below deals with one T cell receptor (beta chain). What antigen it recognizes has not been identified. No quality values exist for individual bases; no much larger clone is one base distant. Preparation of the library involved the immunoSEQ multiplex PCR assay. A mixture of 60 forward primers for TCR Vbeta segments and 13 reverse primers for TCR Jbeta segments was used in the multiplex PCR. The CDR3 region of rearranged TCR beta genes was amplified from genomic DNA with a multiplex PCR assay. The amplified TCR beta libraries were sequenced on the Illumina HiSeq System as 87-base-pair reads. As for the original processing: A later analysis tallied about 77 million unique TCR beta chains across the 700 or so repertoires, and some 12 million of those chains were shared by two or more donors. To remove PCR and sequencing errors, raw reads were error-corrected and collapsed into unique sequences using a nearest-neighbor algorithm that merged closely related sequences. V, D and J gene segments were assigned by aligning CDR3 sequences to IMGT reference sequences. Each retained sequence needed at least a six-nucleotide match to both a V gene segment and a J gene segment. Rearrangements were called productive when the CDR3 lacked stop codons and stayed in frame with V and J; all others were non-productive. CDR3 was defined by IMGT convention, running from the second conserved V-encoded cysteine to the conserved J-encoded phenylalanine. The earlier analysis of around 640 of the donors excluded sequences that lacked an unambiguous match to a single V gene segment. An earlier analysis of 550 to 650 of the donors classified V segments as functional when productive rearrangements were above 56.7% and as segregating when the standard deviation between donors was above 5%. To diagnose cytomegalovirus status from the catalog of TCR beta chain sequences, a statistical classification framework was built. In a later analysis, V and J genes were assigned by comparing TCR nucleotide sequences against IMGT/GENE-DB human TR gene sequences. In a later analysis, CDR3 sequences and most-parsimonious VDJ recombination scenarios were assigned using the TCRdist pipeline. In a later analysis, each TCR beta chain was defined by its CDR3 amino acid sequence together with its V-gene family, and reads without a unique V-gene family were excluded. As a way to deal with suspected cross-contamination and a sequencing artifact, a later analysis dropped 450 to 600 nucleotide sequences that were highly shared and had low generation probability. A later analysis calculated a clonal expansion index for each public chain from normalized within-repertoire ranks of inferred template counts. A later analysis computed generation probabilities with a VDJ recombination model fitted to out-of-frame rearrangements, and checked the results against IGoR. In a later analysis, hypergeometric tests were used to score TCR-TCR, TCR-HLA and TCR-CMV co-occurrence, with a repertoire-size bias correction applied to TCR pairs. A later analysis estimated false discovery rates by permuting HLA or CMV assignments 20 times. In a later analysis, co-occurring TCRs were grouped using DBSCAN, and TCRdist sequence similarity was added for clustering within HLA-allele-positive subsets. Co-occurrence clustering excluded repertoires with fewer than 30,000 or more than 120,000 public chains, plus five with anomalous nucleotide sharing. Imported from immuneACCESS, the table was reduced by TCRdb to in-frame sequences with V and J called. These copies leave out some clones; in studies compared against another copy, an unresolved V gene accounts for under half, and the cause of the remainder is not known. That table gives V, J and clone size, and the DNA gave D and trimming. Here the sample has roughly 200,000 clones; around 80% occur a single time. The ten largest clonotypes hold about 0.72% of the sample.

This sample was taken from a study of cytomegalovirus exposure and HLA in healthy donors (dated by TCRdb to about 2017). A note on the overall study: According to an earlier analysis of a few hundred of the donors, some 180 million T cells yielded 117 million unique TCR beta sequences and 250 to 350 Gb of sequence data. Every discovery cohort repertoire had been produced on one sequencing platform. To predict cytomegalovirus infection status, the study combined high-throughput TCR immunosequencing, statistical association of individual TCRs with disease status, and machine learning. In the later analysis, no new phenotypic data were used to find candidate immune exposures; instead, reliance was placed on TCR beta sequences and their occurrence across donors. About 5 DR-DQ haplotypes were handled as single units for association and clustering, since linkage in the cohort was strong. HLA typing included class I and class II loci at four-digit resolution. A later genetic analysis used genome-wide SNP genotypes for about 65% of the roughly 700 donors, treating that subset as a discovery cohort. Using immunosequencing, the study profiled T cell repertoires from 666 subjects and related those repertoires to cytomegalovirus serostatus. The number of typed donors differed by locus: about 620-640 for A, B, C, DRB1 and DQB1; approximately 530 for DQA1; 600 to 610 for DPA1; and around 470 for DPB1. Donor age, sex, ethnicity and CMV serostatus were collected together with the repertoire data. The study aimed to test whether cataloging public T cell receptors could reveal signatures of past pathogen exposure. Approximately 300 gigabases of sequencing data and tens of millions of unique TCR sequences were included in an early release covering roughly 600 HLA-typed donors. Of the roughly 400 genotyped donors, 65% to 90% were placed in the genetic ancestry cluster associated with self-reported Caucasian donors. Along with the approximately 700-subject first cohort, a separate validation cohort of over a hundred different subjects was used. An earlier analysis of several hundred of the donors applied high-throughput TCR beta sequencing to assess whether each TCR beta V gene segment acted as functional or pseudogenic. To study patterns of TCR occurrence, a later analysis re-analyzed previously published TCR beta repertoires from more than 550 donors and added high-resolution HLA genotyping. On average, around 240,000 unique TCR beta nucleotide sequences were sequenced per donor among some 420 genotyped donors of the cohort, with roughly 18% of those sequences being non-productive. Summary of the overall study and its limitations: A later analysis associated about 16,000 TCR beta sequences with specific HLA alleles at a false discovery rate of 0.05. Sequencing depth was assumed to be roughly uniform across donors in the presence/absence analyses, though that assumption may not hold. Most TCR sequences were seen in very few donors, while some public TCRs were found in many individuals. HLA typing was unavailable for some donors at each locus, so association tests used only the typed subset. It was suggested by the authors that the approach could potentially be generalized to other disease states and immunological phenotypes. Correlated functional status among segregating V segments might reflect linkage disequilibrium, but an unknown experimental factor could not be ruled out. In a later analysis, several top co-occurrence clusters were reported to appear linked to parvovirus B19, influenza, CMV and Epstein-Barr virus. In a later genetic analysis, fewer N-insertions in productive TCRs were reported among donors in an Asian-associated ancestry cluster than the roughly 710-donor mean. Most CMV-associated TCR beta chains appeared to be HLA-restricted in a later analysis, and the HLA associations seemed to be driven largely by CMV exposure. For the cohort, immune exposure information was limited to CMV serostatus. The classifier was reported to diagnose cytomegalovirus status with high specificity and sensitivity in both the original cohort and the validation cohort. A few of the identified cytomegalovirus-associated TCR beta chains were confirmed in vitro to be specific for cytomegalovirus antigens. In a later analysis, HLA-associated TCR beta chains were found to be more clonally expanded and to have lower generation probabilities than equally common non-associated chains. The sequencing pipeline was judged likely to have produced a cluster of highly shared sequence variants as a technical artifact. The cohort was sequenced for TCR beta chains only, and without alpha or paired-chain data the features that could be detected were limited. The study listed 170 or so TCR beta chains as associated with cytomegalovirus. A further reported finding was that TCR beta sequences accurately predicted the HLA-A and HLA-B alleles for most subjects in the first cohort. Because the 87-base-pair reads could not distinguish some IMGT-functional V segments, including TRBV6-2 and TRBV6-3, those segments were excluded. According to a later analysis, TCR association rates differed among HLA loci, with DRB1 alleles showing the most associated TCRs and HLA-C alleles showing the fewest. The earlier analysis of approximately 540 of the donors excluded around 17 rarely observed V segments, including chromosome 9 orphons, because counts were too low. An earlier analysis of around 600 of the donors showed that most TCR beta V segments appeared in productive rearrangements either about 87% or about 30% of the time, which broadly matched IMGT annotations. Assigning TCR associations to individual alleles was difficult when HLA alleles, especially DR and DQ, strongly co-occurred. A later genetic analysis associated a missense DCLRE1C variant with V-gene and J-gene trimming of TCR beta chains, and an independent cohort replicated the association.

The cohort comprised more than 550 healthy bone marrow donors. At the time of sampling, all cohort members were nominally healthy, though unrecorded immune exposures were likely present. The donor was CMV seronegative and belonged to the group of 350 to 400 seronegative cohort members. Each donor provided a peripheral blood sample, and peripheral blood mononuclear cells were used for TCR beta sequencing. The Qiagen DNeasy Blood Extraction Kit was used to extract genomic DNA from the blood cell samples. Relative to germline, V is 4 bases shorter and J is 8 bases shorter, with 12 bases between their ends. The germline V gene gives CDR1 as KGHSH and CDR2 as LQKENI. The CDR3 contains 13 residues, cysteine and phenylalanine counted. The kept DNA is CDR3 alone, 39 bases in frame from the first base.

The sequence came from a middle-aged woman in good health and CMV-seronegative. Input material: PBMCs. The chain is made from TRBV18 and TRBJ2-1; a confident D gene designation cannot be given. The nucleotide sequence reads TGTGCCAGCTCACTAAATCCCGGGTATGAGCAGTTCTTC. It encodes CASSLNPGYEQFF.